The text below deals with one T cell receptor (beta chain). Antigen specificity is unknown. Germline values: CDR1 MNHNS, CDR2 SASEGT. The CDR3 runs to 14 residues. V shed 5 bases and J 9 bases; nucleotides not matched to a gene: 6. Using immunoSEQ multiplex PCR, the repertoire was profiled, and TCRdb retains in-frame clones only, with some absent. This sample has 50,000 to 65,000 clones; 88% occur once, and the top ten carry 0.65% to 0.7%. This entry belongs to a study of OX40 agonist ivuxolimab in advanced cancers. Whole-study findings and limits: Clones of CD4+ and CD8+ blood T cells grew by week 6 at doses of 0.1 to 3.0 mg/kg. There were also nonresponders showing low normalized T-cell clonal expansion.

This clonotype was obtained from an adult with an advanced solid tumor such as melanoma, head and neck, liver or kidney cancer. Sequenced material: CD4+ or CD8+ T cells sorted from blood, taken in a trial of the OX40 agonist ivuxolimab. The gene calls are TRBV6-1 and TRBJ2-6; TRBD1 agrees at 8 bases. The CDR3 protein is CASSQDRGVNVLTF. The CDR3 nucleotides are TGTGCCAGCAGTCAAGACAGGGGAGTCAACGTCCTGACTTTC.